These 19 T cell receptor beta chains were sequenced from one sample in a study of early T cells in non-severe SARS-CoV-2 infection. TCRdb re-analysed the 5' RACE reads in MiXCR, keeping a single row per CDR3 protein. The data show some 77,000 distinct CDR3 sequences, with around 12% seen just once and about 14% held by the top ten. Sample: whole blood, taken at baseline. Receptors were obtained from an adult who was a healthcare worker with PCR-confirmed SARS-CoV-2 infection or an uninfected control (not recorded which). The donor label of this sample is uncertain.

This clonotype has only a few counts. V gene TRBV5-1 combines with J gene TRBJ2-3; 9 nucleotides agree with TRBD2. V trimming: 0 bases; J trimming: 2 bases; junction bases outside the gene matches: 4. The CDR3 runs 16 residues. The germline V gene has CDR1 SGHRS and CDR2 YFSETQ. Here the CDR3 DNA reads TGCGCCAGCAGCTTGGTTCTAGCGGGGAACACAGATACGCAGTATTTT. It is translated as CASSLVLAGNTDTQYF.

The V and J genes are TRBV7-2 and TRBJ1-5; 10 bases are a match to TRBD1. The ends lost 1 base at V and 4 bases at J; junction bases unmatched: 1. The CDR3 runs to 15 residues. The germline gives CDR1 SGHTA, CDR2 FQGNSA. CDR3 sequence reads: CASSLVGQGNQPQHF. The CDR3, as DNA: TGTGCCAGCAGCTTAGTGGGACAGGGGAATCAGCCCCAGCATTTT.

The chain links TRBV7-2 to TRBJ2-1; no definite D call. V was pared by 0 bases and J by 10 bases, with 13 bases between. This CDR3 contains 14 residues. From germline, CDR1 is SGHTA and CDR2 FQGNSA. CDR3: CASSLALVNREQFF. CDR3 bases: TGTGCCAGCAGCTTAGCGCTCGTTAATCGAGAGCAGTTCTTC.

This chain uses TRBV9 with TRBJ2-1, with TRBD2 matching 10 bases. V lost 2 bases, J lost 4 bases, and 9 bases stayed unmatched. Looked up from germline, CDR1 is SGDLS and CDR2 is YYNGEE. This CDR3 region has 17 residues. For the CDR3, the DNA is TGTGCCAGCAGCGTTACCAGCACTAGCGGGGTGTACAATGAGCAGTTCTTC. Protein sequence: CASSVTSTSGVYNEQFF.

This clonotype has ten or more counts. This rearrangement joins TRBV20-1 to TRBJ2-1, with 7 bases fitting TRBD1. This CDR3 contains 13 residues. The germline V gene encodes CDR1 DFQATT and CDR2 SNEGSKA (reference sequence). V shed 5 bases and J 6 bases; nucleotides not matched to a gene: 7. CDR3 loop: CSALTGWGNEQFF. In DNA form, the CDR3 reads TGCAGTGCTTTGACAGGGTGGGGCAATGAGCAGTTCTTC.

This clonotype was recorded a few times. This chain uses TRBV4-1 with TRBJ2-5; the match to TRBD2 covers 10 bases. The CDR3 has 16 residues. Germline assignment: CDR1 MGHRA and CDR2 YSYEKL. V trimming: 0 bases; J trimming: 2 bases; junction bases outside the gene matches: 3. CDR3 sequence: CASSQESGGVQETQYF. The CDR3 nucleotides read TGCGCCAGCAGCCAAGAGAGCGGGGGGGTTCAAGAGACCCAGTACTTC.

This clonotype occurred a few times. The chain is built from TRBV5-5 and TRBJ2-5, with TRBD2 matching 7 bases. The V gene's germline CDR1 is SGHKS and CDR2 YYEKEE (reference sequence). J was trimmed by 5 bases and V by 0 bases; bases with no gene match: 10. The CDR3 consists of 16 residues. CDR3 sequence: CASSLVASGNWETQYF. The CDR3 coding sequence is TGTGCCAGCAGCTTGGTTGCAAGCGGGAACTGGGAGACCCAGTACTTC. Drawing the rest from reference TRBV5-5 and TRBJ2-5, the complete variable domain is DAGVTQSPTHLIKTRGQQVTLRCSPISGHKSVSWYQQVLGQGPQFIFQYYEKEERGRGNFPDRFSARQFPNYSSELNVNALLLGDSALYLCASSLVASGNWETQYFGPGTRLLVL.

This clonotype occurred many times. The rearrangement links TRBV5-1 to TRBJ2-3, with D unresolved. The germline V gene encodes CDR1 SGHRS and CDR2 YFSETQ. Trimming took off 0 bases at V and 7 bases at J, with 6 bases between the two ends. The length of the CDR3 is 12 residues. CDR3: CASSLAGHTQYF. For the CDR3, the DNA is TGCGCCAGCAGCTTGGCAGGCCATACGCAGTATTTT.

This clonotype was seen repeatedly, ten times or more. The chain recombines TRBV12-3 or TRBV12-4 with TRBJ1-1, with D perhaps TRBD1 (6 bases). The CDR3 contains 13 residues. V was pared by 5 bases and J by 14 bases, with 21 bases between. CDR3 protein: CASSDRTHIVVFF. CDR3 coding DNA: TGTGCCAGCAGTGACAGGACCCACATCGTTGTGTTCTTT.

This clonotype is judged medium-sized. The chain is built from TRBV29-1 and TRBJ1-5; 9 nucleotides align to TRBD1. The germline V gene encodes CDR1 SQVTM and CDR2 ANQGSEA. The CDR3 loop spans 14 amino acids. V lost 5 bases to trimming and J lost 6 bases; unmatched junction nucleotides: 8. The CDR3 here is CSVQTQGAGQPQHF. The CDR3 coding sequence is TGCAGCGTTCAAACACAGGGGGCGGGTCAGCCCCAGCATTTT.

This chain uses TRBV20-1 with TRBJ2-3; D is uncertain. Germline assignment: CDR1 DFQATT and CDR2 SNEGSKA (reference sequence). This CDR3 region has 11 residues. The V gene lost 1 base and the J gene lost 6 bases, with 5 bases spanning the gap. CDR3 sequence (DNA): TGCAGTGCTAGAGGAAGCGATACGCAGTATTTT. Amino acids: CSARGSDTQYF.

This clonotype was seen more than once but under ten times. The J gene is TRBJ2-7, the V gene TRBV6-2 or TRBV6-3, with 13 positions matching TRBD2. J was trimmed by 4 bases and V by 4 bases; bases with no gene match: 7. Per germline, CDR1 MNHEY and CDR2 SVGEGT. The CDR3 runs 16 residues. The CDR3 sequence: CASSFPPGLAGYEQYF. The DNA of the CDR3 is TGTGCCAGCAGTTTCCCGCCGGGACTAGCGGGATACGAGCAGTACTTC.

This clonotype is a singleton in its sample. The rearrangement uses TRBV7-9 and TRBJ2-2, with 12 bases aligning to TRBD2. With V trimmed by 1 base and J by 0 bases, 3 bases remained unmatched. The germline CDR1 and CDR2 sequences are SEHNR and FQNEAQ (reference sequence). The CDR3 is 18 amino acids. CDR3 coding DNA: TGTGCCAGCAGCTTAGGGACTAGCGGGACCGCGAACACCGGGGAGCTGTTTTTT. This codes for CASSLGTSGTANTGELFF.

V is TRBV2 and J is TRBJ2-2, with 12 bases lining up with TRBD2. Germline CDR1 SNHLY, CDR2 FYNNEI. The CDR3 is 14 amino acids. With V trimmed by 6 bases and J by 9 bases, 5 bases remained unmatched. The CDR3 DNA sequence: TGTGCCAGCAGCCGACTAGCGGGGGACCGGGAGCTGTTTTTT. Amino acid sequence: CASSRLAGDRELFF. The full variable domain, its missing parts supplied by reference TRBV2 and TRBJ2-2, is EPEVTQTPSHQVTQMGQEVILRCVPISNHLYFYWYRQILGQKVEFLVSFYNNEISEKSEIFDDQFSVERPDGSNFTLKIRSTKLEDSAMYFCASSRLAGDRELFFGEGSRLTVL.

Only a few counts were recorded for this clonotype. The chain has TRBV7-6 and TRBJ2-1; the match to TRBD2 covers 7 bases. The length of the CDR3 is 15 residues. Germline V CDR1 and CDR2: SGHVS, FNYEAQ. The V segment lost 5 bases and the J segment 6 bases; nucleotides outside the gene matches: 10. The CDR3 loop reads CASSPQGRASNEQFF. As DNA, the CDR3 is TGTGCCAGCAGCCCTCAAGGGAGGGCCTCCAATGAGCAGTTCTTC.

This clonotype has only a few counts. CDR3 amino acids: CASSLTPRFTDTQYF. For the CDR3, the DNA is TGCGCCAGCAGCCTAACCCCTAGATTCACAGATACGCAGTATTTT. The genes are TRBV4-1 and TRBJ2-3; D ambiguous. Looked up from germline, CDR1 is MGHRA and CDR2 is YSYEKL. The CDR3 has 15 amino acids. The V end lost 4 bases, the J end lost 2 bases, and 13 bases lay between the germline ends.

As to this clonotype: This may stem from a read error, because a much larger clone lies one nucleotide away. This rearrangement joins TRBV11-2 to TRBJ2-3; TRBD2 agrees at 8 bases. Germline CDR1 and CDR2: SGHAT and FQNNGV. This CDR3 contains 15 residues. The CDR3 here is CVSSFILAVTDTQYF. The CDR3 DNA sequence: TGTGTCAGCAGCTTCATACTAGCGGTAACAGATACGCAGTATTTT.

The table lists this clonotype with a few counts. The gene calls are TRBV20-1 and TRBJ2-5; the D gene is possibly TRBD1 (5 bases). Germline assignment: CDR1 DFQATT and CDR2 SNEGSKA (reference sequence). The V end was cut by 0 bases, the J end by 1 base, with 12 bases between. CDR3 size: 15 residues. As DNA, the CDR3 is TGCAGTGCTAGAGATCGGGTGACAGCCCAAGAGACCCAGTACTTC. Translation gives CSARDRVTAQETQYF.

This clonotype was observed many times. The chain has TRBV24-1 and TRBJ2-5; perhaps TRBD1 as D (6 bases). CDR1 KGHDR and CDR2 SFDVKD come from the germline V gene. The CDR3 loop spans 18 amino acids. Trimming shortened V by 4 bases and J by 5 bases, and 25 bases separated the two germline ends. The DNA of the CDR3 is TGTGCCACCAGTGACGGCGGCTCCCCGGGACAAGGACGGGAGACCCAGTACTTC. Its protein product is CATSDGGSPGQGRETQYF.